This T cell receptor (beta chain) was found in a study of cytomegalovirus exposure and HLA in healthy donors (dated by TCRdb to between 2016 and 2019). Regarding the study in general: An earlier analysis of roughly 500 of the donors reported about 260 Gb of sequence data and about 120 million unique TCR beta sequences obtained from roughly 180 million T cells. The aim of the study was to test whether cataloging public T cell receptors could identify signatures of past pathogen exposure. A later genetic analysis used genome-wide SNP genotypes for about 65% of the 666 donors, treating that subset as a discovery cohort. Rather than using new phenotypic data, the later analysis identified candidate immune exposures from TCR beta sequences and from how often those sequences occurred across donors. Donor age, sex, ethnicity and CMV serostatus were compiled alongside the repertoire data. Roughly 300 gigabases of sequencing data and 70 million to 95 million unique TCR sequences made up an early release that covered roughly 670 HLA-typed donors. Among 398 genotyped donors of the cohort, an average of approximately 250,000 unique TCR beta nucleotide sequences were sequenced per donor, 15% to 20% of them non-productive. All discovery cohort repertoires had been generated on a single sequencing platform. The study combined high-throughput TCR immunosequencing, statistical association of individual TCRs with disease status, and machine learning to predict cytomegalovirus infection status. In an earlier analysis of a few hundred of the donors, high-throughput TCR beta sequencing was used to judge whether each TCR beta V gene segment behaved as functional or pseudogenic. A later analysis re-examined previously published TCR beta repertoires from over 500 donors and added high-resolution HLA genotyping to investigate patterns of TCR occurrence. About five DR-DQ haplotypes were treated as single units for association and clustering because of strong linkage in the cohort. A separate validation cohort of roughly 120 different subjects was used in addition to the roughly 670-subject first cohort. Typing coverage varied by locus: about 620-630 donors for A, B, C, DRB1 and DQB1; some 520 for DQA1; 600 to 610 for DPA1; roughly 450 for DPB1. Of the approximately 400 genotyped donors, roughly 80% were placed in the genetic ancestry cluster associated with self-reported Caucasian donors. HLA typing covered class I and class II loci at four-digit resolution. The study used immunosequencing to profile the T cell repertoires of approximately 640 subjects and linked those repertoires to cytomegalovirus serostatus.

On the study overall, not on this receptor specifically: Most TCR sequences were observed very rarely across donors, whereas some public TCRs were present in many individuals. A cluster of highly shared sequence variants was judged likely to represent a technical artifact of the sequencing pipeline. An association between a missense DCLRE1C variant and V-gene and J-gene trimming of TCR beta chains was found in a later genetic analysis and replicated in an independent cohort. Because HLA typing was unavailable for some donors at each locus, only the typed subset was used in association tests. When HLA alleles, especially DR and DQ, strongly co-occurred, TCR associations were difficult to assign to individual alleles. A further reported finding was that TCR beta sequences accurately predicted the HLA-A and HLA-B alleles for most subjects in the first cohort. In a later analysis, most CMV-associated TCR beta chains were found to appear HLA-restricted, with HLA associations seemingly driven largely by CMV exposure. In a later analysis, HLA-associated TCR beta chains were found to be more clonally expanded and to have lower generation probabilities than equally common non-associated chains. Several of the top co-occurrence clusters appeared to be linked to parvovirus B19, influenza, CMV and Epstein-Barr virus, according to a later analysis. The study gave a list of 150 to 200 TCR beta chains associated with cytomegalovirus. Broadly in line with IMGT annotations, most TCR beta V segments showed up in productive rearrangements about 90% or about 30% of the time in an earlier analysis of several hundred of the donors. The classifier was reported to diagnose cytomegalovirus status with high specificity and sensitivity in both the original and validation cohorts. Because counts were too low, 15 to 20 rarely observed V segments, including chromosome 9 orphons, were left out of the earlier analysis of 500 to 650 of the donors. According to the authors, the approach could potentially be generalized to other disease states and immunological phenotypes. Only TCR beta chains were sequenced in this cohort, and the absence of alpha or paired-chain data limited detectable features. CMV serostatus was the only immune exposure information available for the cohort. Correlated functional status among segregating V segments might reflect linkage disequilibrium, but an unknown experimental factor could not be ruled out. In a later analysis, 16,951 TCR beta sequences were associated with specific HLA alleles at a false discovery rate of 0.05. Because the 87-base-pair reads could not distinguish some IMGT-functional V segments, including TRBV6-2 and TRBV6-3, those segments were excluded. Sequencing depth was assumed to be roughly uniform across donors in the presence/absence analyses, though that assumption may not hold. In a later genetic analysis, fewer N-insertions in productive TCRs were reported among donors in an Asian-associated ancestry cluster than the roughly 670-donor mean. In vitro tests confirmed that three of the cytomegalovirus-associated TCR beta chains recognize cytomegalovirus antigens. According to a later analysis, TCR association rates differed among HLA loci, with DRB1 alleles showing the most associated TCRs and HLA-C alleles showing the fewest.

Remarks on this clone: It lacks a known antigen. No base quality information exists; no much larger clone differs at one position.

The library was obtained by the immunoSEQ multiplex PCR assay. A mixture of 60 forward primers for TCR Vbeta segments and 13 reverse primers for TCR Jbeta segments was used in the multiplex PCR. A multiplex PCR assay on genomic DNA amplified the CDR3 region of rearranged TCR beta genes. On the Illumina HiSeq System, the amplified TCR beta libraries were sequenced as 87-base-pair reads. In the original analysis: A later analysis counted around 72 million unique TCR beta chains across the 550 to 750 repertoires, and around 12 million of these chains were shared by at least two donors. Raw reads were error-corrected and collapsed into unique sequences by a nearest-neighbor algorithm in which closely related sequences were merged to remove PCR and sequencing errors. V, D and J gene segments were assigned by aligning CDR3 sequences to IMGT reference sequences. For a sequence to be retained, a match of at least six nucleotides to both a V gene segment and a J gene segment was required. A rearrangement was called productive if the CDR3 had no stop codons and remained in frame with V and J, and every other rearrangement was called non-productive. CDR3 was defined according to IMGT convention as the region running from the second conserved V-encoded cysteine to the conserved J-encoded phenylalanine. The earlier analysis of 550 to 650 of the donors excluded any sequence lacking an unambiguous match to a single V gene segment. In an earlier analysis of some 590 of the donors, V segments were called functional above 56.7% productive rearrangements and were called segregating when the between-donor standard deviation exceeded 5%. A statistical classification framework was developed to diagnose cytomegalovirus status using the catalog of TCR beta chain sequences. In a later analysis, V and J genes were assigned by comparing TCR nucleotide sequences against IMGT/GENE-DB human TR gene sequences. In a later analysis, CDR3 sequences and most-parsimonious VDJ recombination scenarios were assigned using the TCRdist pipeline. In a later analysis, each TCR beta chain was defined by its CDR3 amino acid sequence together with its V-gene family, and reads without a unique V-gene family were excluded. To address suspected cross-contamination and a sequencing artifact, a later analysis removed 550 to 750 highly shared, low-generation-probability nucleotide sequences. In a later analysis, a clonal expansion index was calculated for each public chain from normalized within-repertoire ranks of inferred template counts. Generation probabilities in a later analysis came from a VDJ recombination model fitted to out-of-frame rearrangements, and those results were checked against IGoR. Hypergeometric tests were used in a later analysis to score TCR-TCR, TCR-HLA and TCR-CMV co-occurrence, with a repertoire-size bias correction applied to the TCR pairs. A later analysis estimated false discovery rates by permuting HLA or CMV assignments 20 times. In a later analysis, co-occurring TCRs were grouped with DBSCAN, and TCRdist sequence similarity was added when clustering was performed within HLA-allele-positive subsets. Repertoires with fewer than 30,000 or more than 120,000 public chains, plus five repertoires with anomalous nucleotide sharing, were excluded from co-occurrence clustering. The immuneACCESS repertoire file appears here via TCRdb, limited to in-frame rearrangements. These files lack a portion of the clones; in checked studies, under half of the deficit traces to unresolved V genes, and the cause of the others is not known. Clone size and V and J calls were adopted from that table, with D and trimming inferred from the DNA. Present in this sample are 130,000 to 150,000 clones, roughly 70% of which were seen just once. 4.3% of the sample comes from the top ten.

V is pruned by 2 bases and J by 4 bases, leaving 0 bases of the junction without a gene match. CDR1 and CDR2, looked up from the germline V gene, are MRHNA and SNTAGT. The CDR3, cysteine through phenylalanine, is 13 amino acids long. Here the CDR3 DNA is all that survives: 39 bases in frame from base 1. The cohort comprised fewer than 700 healthy bone marrow donors. At the time of sampling, every cohort member was nominally healthy, though immune exposures that went unrecorded were likely present. The donor tested CMV seropositive and was one of the 289 seropositive cohort members. A peripheral blood sample was collected from each donor, and TCR beta sequencing was performed on peripheral blood mononuclear cells. Genomic DNA extraction from the blood cell samples was performed with the Qiagen DNeasy Blood Extraction Kit.

The receptor comes from a man aged 18-30 years in good health and CMV-seropositive. Source material: PBMCs. This receptor chain uses TRBV6-4 and TRBJ2-3; the central 7 bases match TRBD2. The CDR3 sequence is CASSDGGADTQYF. The nucleotide sequence is given as TGTGCCAGCAGTGACGGGGGGGCAGATACGCAGTATTTT.